Below, 29 T cell receptor beta chains from the same sample are listed, as sequenced in a study of cytomegalovirus exposure and HLA in healthy donors. PCR primers comprised 60 Vbeta and 13 Jbeta primers. The table came from immunoSEQ multiplex PCR; TCRdb's copy has only in-frame clones and leaves some out. The profile shows 250,000 to 350,000 clones, approximately 90% of them singletons. The specimen sequenced was PBMCs. These receptors originate from a woman aged 18-35 years in good health and CMV-seronegative.

The chain recombines TRBV27 with TRBJ1-1; the D is unclear. With 7 bases removed from V and 3 bases from J, the gap between germline ends came to 21 bases. Germline CDR1 reads MNHEY; CDR2 reads SMNVEV (reference sequence). This CDR3 spans 16 amino acids. The CDR3 is CASKRLRGGADTEAFF. CDR3 in DNA: TGTGCCAGCAAAAGGCTGAGAGGCGGTGCTGACACTGAAGCTTTCTTT.

The chain carries TRBV19 and TRBJ2-7, with D maybe TRBD2 (5 bases). Germline V gives CDR1 LNHDA, CDR2 SQIVND (reference sequence). The CDR3 runs 14 residues. V gave up 1 base and J gave up 2 bases, with 9 bases separating them. The CDR3 here is CASSIGGLAYEQYF. The CDR3 DNA reads TGTGCCAGTAGTATAGGAGGGTTGGCCTACGAGCAGTACTTC.

The chain is built from TRBV9 and TRBJ2-2; TRBD1 agrees at 12 bases. Germline CDR1 reads SGDLS; CDR2 reads YYNGEE. CDR3 length equals 17 residues. V lost 3 bases and J lost 7; bases outside the gene matches: 10. The CDR3 spells CASSDPPGQGAIGELFF. In DNA form, the CDR3 reads TGTGCCAGCAGCGATCCCCCGGGACAGGGGGCAATCGGGGAGCTGTTTTTT.

The chain employs TRBV7-9 and TRBJ2-7; 10 nucleotides agree with TRBD1. Germline values: CDR1 SEHNR, CDR2 FQNEAQ (reference sequence). The CDR3 spans 17 residues. Trimming removed 4 bases from V and 3 bases from J; junction bases left unmatched: 12. Here the CDR3 reads CASSSTSGTGEFYEQYF. The CDR3, as DNA: TGTGCCAGCAGCTCTACTTCCGGGACAGGGGAGTTCTACGAGCAGTACTTC.

This chain uses TRBV25-1 with TRBJ1-3; D perhaps matches TRBD1 (6 bases). With 6 bases removed from V and 11 bases from J, the gap between germline ends came to 20 bases. The germline CDR1 and CDR2 sequences are MGHDK and SYGVNS. The CDR3 length is 14 residues. Here the CDR3 DNA reads TGTGCCAGCAGAAGACATTGGGAGTGGGGGCCCATATATTTT. Amino acids: CASRRHWEWGPIYF.

With regard to this clone: Germline and junction disagree at one end, which may indicate a read error. The rearrangement links TRBV30 to TRBJ2-7; possible D gene TRBD2, 5 bases. Germline V CDR1 and CDR2: GTSNPN, SVGIG (reference sequence). The CDR3 loop spans 12 amino acids. CDR3 loop: CACPGPSYEQCF. CDR3 in DNA: TGTGCCTGCCCGGGCCCTAGCTACGAGCAGTGCTTC. Combining the CDR3 with reference TRBV30 and TRBJ2-7 gives the whole variable domain SQTIHQWPATLVQPVGSPLSLECTVEGTSNPNLYWYRQAAGRGLQLLFYSVGIGQISSEVPQNLSASRPQDRQFILSSKKLLLSDSGFYLCACPGPSYEQCFGPGTRLTVT.

DNA for the CDR3: TGCGCCAGCAGCAGACTAGAAAGTATAGGCGAGCAGTACTTC. It yields the protein CASSRLESIGEQYF. V gene TRBV5-1 combines with J gene TRBJ2-7; a weak D match, TRBD2 (6 bases). Per germline, CDR1 SGHRS and CDR2 YFSETQ. Trimming removed 4 bases at V and 6 bases at J, with 17 bases between. The CDR3 spans 14 residues.

This rearrangement joins TRBV9 to TRBJ1-1; D ambiguous. The V gene lost 0 bases and the J gene lost 0 bases, with 9 bases spanning the gap. CDR3 size: 15 residues. The germline gives CDR1 SGDLS, CDR2 YYNGEE. CDR3 residues: CASSVDPAVNTEAFF. In DNA, the CDR3 is TGTGCCAGCAGCGTAGATCCGGCGGTGAACACTGAAGCTTTCTTT.

The chain uses TRBV6-5 and TRBJ2-3, with D possibly being TRBD2 (7 bases). V lost 2 bases to trimming and J lost 1 base, with 10 bases between them. The CDR3 is made up of 15 amino acids. Germline loops: CDR1 MNHEY, CDR2 SVGAGI. The CDR3 sequence is CASSYMGGRTDTQYF. The CDR3 nucleotides read TGTGCCAGCAGTTACATGGGGGGGCGCACAGATACGCAGTATTTT.

A few counts support this clone. J is TRBJ1-2 and V is TRBV30, with 9 bases fitting TRBD1. The junction had 8 bases not matched to a gene; V was cut back by 4 bases and J by 8 bases. The CDR3 contains 13 residues. Germline CDR1 GTSNPN, CDR2 SVGIG (reference sequence). The CDR3 is CAWIPGQGWGYTF. DNA of the CDR3: TGTGCCTGGATCCCCGGACAGGGGTGGGGCTACACCTTC.

V usage is TRBV11-2 and J usage is TRBJ2-7, with 7 positions matching TRBD2. This CDR3 region has 16 residues. V was clipped by 1 base and J by 1 base; unmatched bases: 7. Germline V CDR1 and CDR2: SGHAT, FQNNGV. As DNA, the CDR3 is TGTGCCAGCAGCTTAGCTACTACTAGCGTGTCCTACGAGCAGTACTTC. Encoded protein: CASSLATTSVSYEQYF.

V usage is TRBV7-9 and J usage is TRBJ2-1; D is possibly TRBD2 (6 bases). V was shortened by 4 bases and J by 0 bases, with 13 bases between the two germline ends. The CDR3 runs to 16 residues. From germline, CDR1 is SEHNR and CDR2 FQNEAQ (reference sequence). The CDR3 DNA is TGTGCCAGCAGCTACAAGCCCGGGAGCTCCTACAATGAGCAGTTCTTC. Its translation is CASSYKPGSSYNEQFF.

This sequence joins TRBV6-5 and TRBJ1-4; D unresolved. The CDR3 consists of 15 residues. Trimming shortened V by 3 bases and J by 3 bases, and 11 bases separated the two germline ends. CDR1 is MNHEY and CDR2 is SVGAGI in the germline V gene. CDR3 sequence reads: CASSYEFAPNEKLFF. The CDR3 nucleotides are TGTGCCAGCAGTTATGAGTTTGCTCCTAATGAAAAACTGTTTTTT.

Notes on this clone: One junction end disagrees with the germline gene, perhaps due to a read error. This rearrangement joins TRBV7-9 to TRBJ1-4; tentative D call: TRBD1 (5 bases). The CDR3 sequence is 12 residues long. The germline gives CDR1 SEHNR, CDR2 FQNEAQ (reference sequence). CDR3 sequence: CSSSPRGEKLFF. The CDR3 DNA follows: TGTTCCAGCAGCCCAAGGGGAGAAAAACTGTTTTTT.

V gene TRBV2 combines with J gene TRBJ2-7, with 10 positions matching TRBD2. Germline V gene data show CDR1 as SNHLY and CDR2 as FYNNEI. The CDR3 contains 13 residues. The V gene end was trimmed by 6 bases and the J gene end by 3 bases; junction bases not matched to a gene: 2. As DNA, the CDR3 is TGTGCCAGCAGGCTAGCGGGGGACTACGAGCAGTACTTC. This codes for CASRLAGDYEQYF.

This clone was observed once. The gene calls are TRBV10-1 and TRBJ2-3, with 11 bases that match TRBD2. The ends lost 10 bases at V and 2 bases at J; junction bases unmatched: 5. The CDR3 extends over 14 amino acids. Germline CDR1 reads WNHNN; CDR2 reads SYGVQD (reference sequence). The CDR3 DNA sequence: TGCGCCACTGCTAGCGGGGGGTCCACAGATACGCAGTATTTT. It specifies CATASGGSTDTQYF.

The chain uses TRBV19 and TRBJ2-2; D call uncertain. This CDR3 has 13 residues. Germline CDR1 LNHDA, CDR2 SQIVND (reference sequence). Between the trimmed V and J ends, which lost 4 bases and 4 bases, there was a span of 7 bases. CDR3 sequence (DNA): TGTGCCAGTAGTAATGCGCTCACCGGGGAGCTGTTTTTT. As protein: CASSNALTGELFF.

The chain combines TRBV30 with TRBJ1-4; possibly TRBD1 for D (5 bases). The length of the CDR3 is 13 residues. Trimming cost V 8 bases and J 0 bases, with 10 bases left between them. Per germline, CDR1 GTSNPN and CDR2 SVGIG (reference sequence). CDR3 protein: CAGKTATNEKLFF. The DNA of the CDR3 is TGTGCCGGGAAGACAGCAACTAATGAAAAACTGTTTTTT.

The J gene is TRBJ1-1, the V gene TRBV5-5, with TRBD1 matching 9 bases. Germline loops: CDR1 SGHKS, CDR2 YYEKEE (reference sequence). This CDR3 is 14 amino acids long. The V and J ends lost 0 bases and 8 bases, in that order; junction bases with no gene match: 5. The CDR3 reads CASSLDRGPIEAFF. DNA for the CDR3: TGTGCCAGCAGCTTGGACAGGGGGCCTATCGAAGCTTTCTTT.

Comment on this clone: Other DNA sequences in the same sample also yield this CDR3. The chain has TRBV11-2 and TRBJ2-1; possibly TRBD1 for D (6 bases). V lost 1 base to trimming and J lost 0 bases, with 7 bases between them. This CDR3 spans 15 amino acids. CDR1 SGHAT and CDR2 FQNNGV come from the germline V gene. The CDR3 loop reads CASSLGGGSYNEQFF. The CDR3 nucleotides read TGTGCCAGCAGCTTAGGAGGGGGCTCCTACAATGAGCAGTTCTTC.

This clone was picked up one time. The chain recombines TRBV14 with TRBJ2-7; 10 nucleotides match TRBD1. CDR1 SGHDN and CDR2 FVKESK come from the germline V gene. The trim removed 5 bases at V and 2 bases at J, leaving 6 bases unmatched. The CDR3 is 15 residues long. The CDR3 loop is CASSVRDRGTYEQYF. CDR3 in DNA: TGTGCCAGCAGCGTGAGGGACAGGGGTACCTACGAGCAGTACTTC.

The V call is TRBV6-1, the J call TRBJ1-6, with a tentative D call TRBD1 (6 bases). V was shortened by 5 bases and J by 5 bases, with 13 bases between the two germline ends. CDR3 length equals 15 residues. CDR1 and CDR2 (germline): MNHNS, SASEGT. The CDR3 DNA follows: TGTGCCAGCAGTTTTGAACAGGGAAATAATTCACCCCTCCACTTT. It is translated as CASSFEQGNNSPLHF.

The chain uses TRBV27 and TRBJ2-1; 8 bases agree with TRBD1. With 1 base clipped from V and 10 bases from J, the junction kept 6 bases outside the gene matches. Per germline, CDR1 MNHEY and CDR2 SMNVEV (reference sequence). The CDR3 is 14 amino acids. The DNA for the CDR3 is TGTGCCAGCAGTTTATACCCAGGGGGCTGGGAGCAGTTCTTC. Encoded protein: CASSLYPGGWEQFF.

The genes are TRBV20-1 and TRBJ2-5; D might be TRBD2 (6 bases). This CDR3 is 11 amino acids long. V was shortened by 6 bases and J by 5 bases, with 10 bases between the two germline ends. The germline V gene has CDR1 DFQATT and CDR2 SNEGSKA (reference sequence). CDR3 region: CSAHRGETQYF. The CDR3 DNA reads TGCAGTGCCCATCGGGGGGAGACCCAGTACTTC.

The rearrangement uses TRBV5-6 and TRBJ1-1; D remains ambiguous. Germline CDR1 is SGHDT and CDR2 is YYEEEE. V lost 2 bases and J lost 2, with 10 bases in between. This CDR3 contains 14 residues. The CDR3 region is CASSFPGGNTEAFF. CDR3 sequence (DNA): TGTGCCAGCAGCTTTCCAGGAGGCAACACTGAAGCTTTCTTT. The variable domain in full, completed from reference TRBV5-6 and TRBJ1-1, reads DAGVTQSPTHLIKTRGQQVTLRCSPKSGHDTVSWYQQALGQGPQFIFQYYEEEERQRGNFPDRFSGHQFPNYSSELNVNALLLGDSALYLCASSFPGGNTEAFFGQGTRLTVV.

The rearrangement joins TRBV5-6 to TRBJ2-2; D remains unclear. The CDR3 is 11 amino acids. CDR1 is SGHDT and CDR2 is YYEEEE in the germline V gene. V was shortened by 3 bases and J by 8 bases, with 5 bases between the two germline ends. CDR3 residues: CASSYGGELFF. Here the CDR3 DNA reads TGTGCCAGCAGCTACGGGGGGGAGCTGTTTTTT.

This clone was observed a handful of times. The genes are TRBV9 and TRBJ1-3; perhaps TRBD1 as D (5 bases). CDR1 is SGDLS and CDR2 is YYNGEE in the germline V gene. There are 15 residues in the CDR3. V lost 4 bases to trimming and J lost 2 bases, with 13 bases between them. In DNA form, the CDR3 reads TGTGCCAGCAGCACCGGGGGGGGAGCTGGAAACACCATATATTTT. It specifies CASSTGGGAGNTIYF.

J is TRBJ2-2 and V is TRBV10-3; D is unresolved. The CDR3 totals 13 residues. The V end lost 3 bases, the J end lost 3 bases, and 5 bases lay between the germline ends. Germline V CDR1 and CDR2: ENHRY, SYGVKD. The CDR3 coding sequence is TGTGCCATCAGTGAACGGGACACCGGGGAGCTGTTTTTT. Its protein is CAISERDTGELFF.

The chain joins TRBV5-5 to TRBJ2-1; D is undetermined. Trimming took 0 bases from V and 5 from J, leaving 3 bases between them. The CDR3 consists of 12 residues. Germline V CDR1 and CDR2: SGHKS, YYEKEE (reference sequence). The CDR3 coding sequence is TGTGCCAGCAGCTTGGCCGACAATGAGCAGTTCTTC. Translating gives CASSLADNEQFF.